Listed below are T cell receptor beta chains from one sample, sequenced in a study of early T cells in non-severe SARS-CoV-2 infection. One entry per CDR3 protein, called by TCRdb with MiXCR from the 5' RACE reads. The sample lists around 70,000 distinct CDR3 sequences, 9.5% to 15% seen once, with roughly 3.9% in the top ten. Sequencing input: whole blood. These receptors all come from an adult who was a healthcare worker with PCR-confirmed SARS-CoV-2 infection or an uninfected control (not recorded which). The conserved cysteine and the conserved F or W are not part of the CDR3 here. D genes are given only for firm matches.

V gene	J gene	D gene	CDR3 protein
TRBV27	TRBJ2-3	NA	ASRYRATTTDTQY
TRBV12-3/TRBV12-4	TRBJ2-6	NA	ASSYGVSSGANVLT
TRBV5-1	TRBJ1-1	TRBD1	ASSLRTGGNTEAF
TRBV7-8	TRBJ2-3	NA	ASRPPGGGTDTQY
TRBV29-1	TRBJ1-1	NA	SVEVMEGTEAF
TRBV4-2	TRBJ2-1	NA	ASSQEPEGGSYNEQF
TRBV29-1	TRBJ2-1	NA	SVEDGTETYNEQF
TRBV12-3/TRBV12-4	TRBJ2-7	TRBD2	ASRPGTSGRYEQY
TRBV25-1	TRBJ2-7	NA	ASSDDRRYEQY
TRBV5-6	TRBJ2-1	TRBD1	ASSLVGQGDEQF
TRBV5-4	TRBJ1-1	TRBD1	ASSRQGAGDTEAF
TRBV9	TRBJ2-3	NA	ASSVERELTDTQY
TRBV5-6	TRBJ1-1	NA	ASSPDRYTEAF
TRBV7-9	TRBJ2-3	NA	ASGTPEDTQY
TRBV30	TRBJ2-1	TRBD1	ALTRGYLSSYNEQF
TRBV20-1	TRBJ1-1	TRBD1	SARTGGGNTEAF
TRBV4-1	TRBJ2-1	NA	ASSQVGLPYNEQF
TRBV7-3	TRBJ2-2	NA	ASSFFQGAGELF
TRBV28	TRBJ2-1	NA	ASGVSVARSYNEQF
TRBV18	TRBJ1-1	NA	ASSPTGPEAF
TRBV2	TRBJ1-5	NA	ASRGREDQPQH
TRBV28	TRBJ1-5	NA	ASSLPGVSNQPQH
TRBV20-1	TRBJ1-2	NA	SAREGGKGHGYT
TRBV7-2	TRBJ2-1	TRBD2	ASSFPRGLAKF
TRBV7-9	TRBJ2-7	NA	ASSLGAEQY
TRBV11-3	TRBJ2-1	TRBD2	ASSRSGRNNEQF
TRBV11-2	TRBJ2-3	TRBD2	ASSPVSAGGSDTQY
TRBV25-1	TRBJ2-3	TRBD2	ASSGLAATDTQY
TRBV29-1	TRBJ2-1	NA	SEKGGGGYNEQF
TRBV3-1	TRBJ2-5	NA	ASAVLPEVQETQY
TRBV11-2	TRBJ1-1	NA	ASSLAGAGKNTEAF
TRBV28	TRBJ1-1	NA	ASSLGTEAF
TRBV7-7	TRBJ2-1	NA	ASSLASHRGDEQF
TRBV20-1	TRBJ2-5	NA	SATGRGLETQY
TRBV7-6	TRBJ2-2	TRBD2	ASSLGTSGRAENTGELF
TRBV7-2	TRBJ2-1	TRBD2	ASSRGMSGSNEQF
TRBV27	TRBJ2-1	TRBD2	ASSGWVLAGLNEQF
TRBV5-1	TRBJ2-1	TRBD2	ASSLSLRREYLYNEQF
TRBV11-2	TRBJ1-3	NA	ASSLTSGNTIY